This T cell receptor (beta chain) was captured by sequencing in a study of beta chain features in type 1 diabetes. Each population that was sorted was more than 95% pure. The V end lost 2 bases, the J end lost 4 bases, and 15 bases lay between the germline ends. Germline-derived CDR1 and CDR2 are SGHVS and FQNEAQ. The CDR3 extends over 16 amino acids. Isolated RNA was reverse transcribed in full, so expressed TCRB transcripts were sequenced. The table came from immunoSEQ multiplex PCR; TCRdb's copy has only in-frame clones and leaves some out. The table lists fewer than 500,000 clones, about 14% of them singletons, with less than 0.04% in the top ten.

This TCR came from a man aged 30 to 45 in good health. What was sequenced was naive CD4+ T cells from blood. V gene TRBV7-8 combines with J gene TRBJ2-1; D unclear. The DNA for the CDR3 is TGTGCCAGCAGCTTACCCTTAGGGTTCAAATACAATGAGCAGTTCTTC. Its translation: CASSLPLGFKYNEQFF.